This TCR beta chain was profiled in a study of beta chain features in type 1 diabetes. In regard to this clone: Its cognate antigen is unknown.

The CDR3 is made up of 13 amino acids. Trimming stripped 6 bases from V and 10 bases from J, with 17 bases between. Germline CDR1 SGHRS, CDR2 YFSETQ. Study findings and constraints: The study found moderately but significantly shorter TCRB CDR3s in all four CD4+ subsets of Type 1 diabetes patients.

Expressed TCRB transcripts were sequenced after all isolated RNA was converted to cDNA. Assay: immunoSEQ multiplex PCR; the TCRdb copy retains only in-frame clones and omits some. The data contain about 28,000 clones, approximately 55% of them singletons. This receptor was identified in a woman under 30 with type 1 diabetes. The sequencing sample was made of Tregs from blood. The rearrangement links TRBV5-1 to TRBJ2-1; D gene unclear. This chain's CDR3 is CASTGRGEYEQFF. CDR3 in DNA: TGCGCCAGCACCGGCCGCGGTGAATACGAGCAGTTCTTC.